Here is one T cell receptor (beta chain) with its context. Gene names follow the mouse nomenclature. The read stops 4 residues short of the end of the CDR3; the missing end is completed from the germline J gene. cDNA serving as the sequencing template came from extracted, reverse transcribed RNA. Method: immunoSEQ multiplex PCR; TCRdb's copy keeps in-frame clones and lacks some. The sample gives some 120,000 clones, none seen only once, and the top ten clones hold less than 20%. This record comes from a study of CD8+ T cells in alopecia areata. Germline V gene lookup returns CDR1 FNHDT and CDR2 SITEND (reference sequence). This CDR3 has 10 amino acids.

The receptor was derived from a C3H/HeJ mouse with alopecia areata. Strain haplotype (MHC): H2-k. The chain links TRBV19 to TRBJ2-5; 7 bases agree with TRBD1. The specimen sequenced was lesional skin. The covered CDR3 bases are TGTGCCAGGGACAGGGAC. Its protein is CARDRD. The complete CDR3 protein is CARDRDTQYF. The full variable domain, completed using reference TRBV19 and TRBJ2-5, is GGIITQTPKFLIGQEGQKLTLKCQQNFNHDTMYWYRQDSGKGLRLIYYSITENDLQKGDLSEGYDASREKKSSFSLTVTSAQKNEMAVFLCARDRDTQYFGPGTRLLVL.